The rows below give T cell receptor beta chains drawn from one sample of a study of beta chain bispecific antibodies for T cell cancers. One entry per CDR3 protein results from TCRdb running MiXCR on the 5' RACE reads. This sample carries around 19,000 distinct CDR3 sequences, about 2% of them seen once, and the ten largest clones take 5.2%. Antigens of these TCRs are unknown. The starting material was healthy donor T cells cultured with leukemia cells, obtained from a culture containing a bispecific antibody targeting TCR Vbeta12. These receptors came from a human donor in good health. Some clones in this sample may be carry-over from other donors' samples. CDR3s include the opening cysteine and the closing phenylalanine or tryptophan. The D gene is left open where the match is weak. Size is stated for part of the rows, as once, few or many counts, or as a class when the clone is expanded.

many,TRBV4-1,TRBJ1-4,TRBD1,CASSRRVDRAVATNEKLFF,TGCGCCAGCAGCCGAAGGGTGGACAGGGCGGTTGCAACTAATGAAAAACTGTTTTTT
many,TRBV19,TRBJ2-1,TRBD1,CASNEDRGLYNEQFF,TGTGCCAGTAACGAAGACAGGGGCCTATACAATGAGCAGTTCTTC
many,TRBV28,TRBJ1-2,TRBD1,CASSLSTTGGAGNGYTF,TGTGCCAGCAGTTTATCAACGACAGGGGGCGCTGGCAATGGCTACACCTTC
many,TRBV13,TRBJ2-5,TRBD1,CASSLGAGTEETQYF,TGTGCCAGCAGCTTAGGGGCAGGGACAGAAGAGACCCAGTACTTC
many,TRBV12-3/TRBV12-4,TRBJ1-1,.,CASSLGAGGTEAFF,TGTGCCAGCAGTTTAGGTGCAGGAGGCACTGAAGCTTTCTTT
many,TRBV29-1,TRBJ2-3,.,CSVVTDTQYF,TGCAGCGTTGTAACAGATACGCAGTATTTT
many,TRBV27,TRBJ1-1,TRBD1,CASSSRVGQGSVAFF,TGTGCCAGCAGTTCGCGCGTGGGACAGGGGTCGGTAGCTTTCTTT
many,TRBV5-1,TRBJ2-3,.,CASSWGPGAEDTQYF,TGCGCCAGCAGCTGGGGTCCGGGGGCCGAGGATACGCAGTATTTT
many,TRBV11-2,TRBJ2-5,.,CASSFGGATTKTQYF,TGTGCCAGCAGCTTTGGGGGGGCTACCACGAAGACCCAGTACTTC
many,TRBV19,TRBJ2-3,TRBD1,CASSATGIRTDTQYF,TGTGCCAGTAGTGCGACAGGGATTCGAACAGATACGCAGTATTTT
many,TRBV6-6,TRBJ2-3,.,CASSNGATQYF,TGTGCCAGCAGCAACGGGGCCACGCAGTATTTT
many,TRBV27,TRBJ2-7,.,CASSLGYSYEQYF,TGTGCCAGCAGTTTGGGTTATTCCTACGAGCAGTACTTC
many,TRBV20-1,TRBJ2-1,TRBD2,CSATHSGGMNEQFF,TGCAGTGCTACTCATAGCGGGGGAATGAATGAGCAGTTCTTC
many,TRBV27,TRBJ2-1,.,CASMDLTWASREQFF,TGTGCCAGCATGGACCTAACATGGGCATCACGAGAGCAGTTCTTC
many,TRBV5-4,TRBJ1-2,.,CASSPGQTPNYGYTF,TGTGCCAGCAGCCCCGGACAGACGCCTAACTATGGCTACACCTTC
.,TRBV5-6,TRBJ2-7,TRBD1,CASSWGTGNYEQYF,TGTGCCAGCAGCTGGGGGACAGGGAACTACGAGCAGTACTTC